The source of this T cell receptor beta chain is a study of shared clonotypes between healthy human individuals. Trimming cost V 3 bases and J 4 bases; bases outside gene matches: 9. The CDR3 totals 15 residues. Germline V gene lookup returns CDR1 MNHEY and CDR2 SMNVEV (reference sequence). The method was immunoSEQ multiplex PCR; TCRdb's version includes in-frame clones alone and lacks a portion of them. The table includes about 330,000 clones, roughly 87% detected once. This TCR was recovered from a man aged 18 to 30 in good health. The specimen was memory CD8+ T cells sorted from blood. Subset indicated: CD45RO+ cells pooled with CCR7-negative TemRA cells. This sequence joins TRBV27 and TRBJ2-7, with TRBD1 matching 7 bases. CDR3 loop: CASSFRQGFPYEQYF. In nucleotides, the CDR3 is TGTGCCAGCAGTTTCAGACAGGGCTTCCCGTACGAGCAGTACTTC.